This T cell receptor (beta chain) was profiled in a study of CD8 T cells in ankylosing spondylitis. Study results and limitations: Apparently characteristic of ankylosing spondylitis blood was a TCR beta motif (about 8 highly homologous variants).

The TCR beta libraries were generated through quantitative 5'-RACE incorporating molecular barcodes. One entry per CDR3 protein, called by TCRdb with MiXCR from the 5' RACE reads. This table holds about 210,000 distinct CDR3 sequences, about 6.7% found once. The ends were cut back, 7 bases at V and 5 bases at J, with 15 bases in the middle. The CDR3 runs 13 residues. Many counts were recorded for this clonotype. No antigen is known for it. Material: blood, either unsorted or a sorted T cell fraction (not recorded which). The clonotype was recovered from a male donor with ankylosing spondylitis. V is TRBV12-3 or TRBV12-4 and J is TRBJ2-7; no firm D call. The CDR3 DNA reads TGTGCCAGCAATTCGGGCCCGTGGGACGAGCAGTACTTC. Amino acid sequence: CASNSGPWDEQYF.